One sample yielded the 31 T cell receptor beta chains listed below, sequenced in a study of T cells after yellow fever vaccination. TCRdb reprocessed the 5' RACE reads via MiXCR and lists one record per CDR3 protein. The sample has more than 75,000 distinct CDR3 sequences, approximately 8.4% seen once. Sequenced material: CD8+ T cells not binding an NS4B(214-222) dextramer, sorted from PBMCs, taken roughly 15 days after the first yellow fever vaccination. These receptors originate from a man between 18 and 29 years old who received the YFV17D yellow fever vaccine.

The chain carries TRBV7-9 and TRBJ1-2; D perhaps matches TRBD1 (5 bases). The CDR3 loop spans 16 amino acids. Germline V gene lookup returns CDR1 SEHNR and CDR2 FQNEAQ (reference sequence). V was shortened by 3 bases and J by 8 bases, with 22 bases between the two germline ends. CDR3 sequence: CASSFVSSGQGHGYTF. The CDR3 coding sequence is TGTGCCAGCAGCTTCGTGTCGTCGGGTCAGGGTCACGGCTACACCTTC.

The rearrangement uses TRBV7-9 and TRBJ1-1; D is unclear. Germline assignment: CDR1 SEHNR and CDR2 FQNEAQ (reference sequence). Deletions cut 5 bases from V and 13 bases from J, with 17 bases between. The CDR3 contains 12 residues. CDR3 amino acids: CASSIRLGMDFF. The CDR3 DNA reads TGTGCCAGCAGCATACGCTTGGGAATGGATTTCTTT.

V usage is TRBV6-2 or TRBV6-3 and J usage is TRBJ1-1; D call uncertain. Trimming shortened V by 2 bases and J by 3 bases, and 4 bases separated the two germline ends. Germline CDR1 is MNHEY and CDR2 is SVGEGT. CDR3 size: 12 residues. The CDR3 here is CASSYLDTEAFF. In DNA, the CDR3 is TGTGCCAGCAGTTACCTGGACACTGAAGCTTTCTTT.

This clonotype was seen a few times. This chain joins TRBV5-1 and TRBJ2-7, with a possible D match to TRBD1 (6 bases). Germline V CDR1 and CDR2: SGHRS, YFSETQ. The CDR3 consists of 13 residues. Trimming removed 4 bases at V and 4 bases at J, with 12 bases between. The CDR3 sequence: CASSETGSYEQYV. The CDR3, as DNA: TGCGCCAGCAGCGAGACAGGATCATACGAGCAGTACGTC.

The sample holds a few counts of this clonotype. The chain combines TRBV20-1 with TRBJ2-5, with 13 bases lining up with TRBD2. Germline V gene sequence: CDR1 DFQATT, CDR2 SNEGSKA (reference sequence). Germline trimming cut 3 bases from V and 5 bases from J; bases unmatched to any gene: 15. This CDR3 is 18 amino acids long. The CDR3 nucleotides are TGCAGTGCTAGCCGGACTAGCGGGGGCTCTCGAACCCGGGAGACCCAGTACTTC. As protein: CSASRTSGGSRTRETQYF.

The rearrangement uses TRBV11-2 and TRBJ2-3; D not resolved. This CDR3 region has 12 residues. Germline lookup yields CDR1 SGHAT and CDR2 FQNNGV. Trimming took off 8 bases at V and 4 bases at J, with 10 bases between the two ends. CDR3 DNA sequence: TGTGCCAGCTCCCGTGTGTCAGATACGCAGTATTTT. This gives the protein CASSRVSDTQYF.

CDR3 DNA: TGTGCCAGCAGCTTTGGACCGCTGGCATACGAGCAGTACTTC. It translates to CASSFGPLAYEQYF. The chain recombines TRBV7-3 with TRBJ2-7; D is ambiguous. Per the germline V gene, CDR1 is SGHTA and CDR2 is FQGTGA. V was trimmed by 3 bases and J by 4 bases, leaving 13 bases between them. The CDR3 loop spans 14 amino acids.

The chain carries TRBV6-2 or TRBV6-3 and TRBJ2-5; D is perhaps TRBD2 (6 bases). The CDR3 loop spans 15 amino acids. Trimming took off 3 bases at V and 4 bases at J, with 15 bases between the two ends. Germline V gene sequence: CDR1 MNHEY, CDR2 SVGEGT. The CDR3 DNA reads as TGTGCCAGCAGTTATTGGGGCCTCGGGGGAGAGACCCAGTACTTC. It yields the protein CASSYWGLGGETQYF.

This clonotype was seen a handful of times. The chain is built from TRBV19 and TRBJ1-3; D is unclear. The CDR3 runs to 13 residues. Trimming pared 9 bases from V and 4 bases from J, leaving 13 bases between. Germline lookup yields CDR1 LNHDA and CDR2 SQIVND (reference sequence). This CDR3 is CASQTRGGNTIYF. The CDR3 DNA reads TGTGCCAGCCAGACCCGCGGGGGAAACACCATATATTTT.

Only a few counts were recorded for this clonotype. The V call is TRBV19, the J call TRBJ2-1; D is possibly TRBD1 or TRBD2 (6 bases each). Trimming pared 1 base from V and 2 bases from J, leaving 9 bases between. The CDR3 has 15 residues. Germline assignment: CDR1 LNHDA and CDR2 SQIVND (reference sequence). CDR3 nucleotide sequence: TGTGCCAGTAGTATAGTAAGGGGGGCCTACAATGAGCAGTTCTTC. Encoded protein: CASSIVRGAYNEQFF.

This chain uses TRBV20-1 with TRBJ1-2, with a tentative D call TRBD1 (6 bases). The CDR3 totals 12 residues. The germline V gene encodes CDR1 DFQATT and CDR2 SNEGSKA (reference sequence). The CDR3 sequence is CSPEAGAGGYTF. In DNA, the CDR3 is TGCAGCCCTGAGGCAGGGGCCGGTGGCTACACCTTC.

The chain has TRBV4-1 and TRBJ2-3; the D is unclear. CDR1 MGHRA and CDR2 YSYEKL come from the germline V gene. With 0 bases removed from V and 1 base from J, the gap between germline ends came to 2 bases. The CDR3 runs 13 residues. CDR3 region: CASSQEGTDTQYF. The CDR3 bases are TGCGCCAGCAGCCAAGAGGGCACAGATACGCAGTATTTT.

J is TRBJ2-2 and V is TRBV5-6; D unresolved. Per germline, CDR1 SGHDT and CDR2 YYEEEE. The V gene lost 1 base and the J gene lost 1 base, with 5 bases spanning the gap. The CDR3 totals 14 residues. CDR3 sequence reads: CASSLMGNTGELFF. In nucleotides, the CDR3 is TGTGCCAGCAGCTTGATGGGGAACACCGGGGAGCTGTTTTTT.

This clonotype was seen a handful of times. This rearrangement joins TRBV4-1 to TRBJ2-2; TRBD1 matches at 7 bases. Germline V gene lookup returns CDR1 MGHRA and CDR2 YSYEKL. J lost 7 bases, V lost 5 bases, and 7 bases had no gene match. This CDR3 has 14 amino acids. The DNA of the CDR3 is TGCGCCAGCAGCGAGACAGGGTACAGCGGGGAGCTGTTTTTT. This sequence encodes CASSETGYSGELFF.

CDR3 residues: CASSLERVGTDTQYF. DNA for the CDR3: TGTGCCAGCAGCTTAGAGAGGGTGGGCACAGATACGCAGTATTTT. This chain links TRBV7-2 with TRBJ2-3; tentative D call: TRBD2 (5 bases). The CDR3 length is 15 residues. Trimming took off 1 base at V and 1 base at J, with 9 bases between the two ends. Germline lookup yields CDR1 SGHTA and CDR2 FQGNSA.

This clonotype has ten or more counts. This chain uses TRBV7-2 with TRBJ2-3; D gene uncertain. CDR1 and CDR2 (germline): SGHTA, FQGNSA. The ends were cut back, 4 bases at V and 0 bases at J, with 14 bases in the middle. The CDR3 is 16 residues long. Written as DNA, the CDR3 is TGTGCCAGCAGCTCTTGGGAAATCTCTAGCACAGATACGCAGTATTTT. This codes for CASSSWEISSTDTQYF. Looking up the rest from reference TRBV7-2 and TRBJ2-3 gives the full variable domain: GAGVSQSPSNKVTEKGKDVELRCDPISGHTALYWYRQSLGQGLEFLIYFQGNSAPDKSGLPSDRFSAERTGGSVSTLTIQRTQQEDSAVYLCASSSWEISSTDTQYFGPGTRLTVL.

This clonotype occurred a few times. The chain has TRBV19 and TRBJ2-1; 8 positions agree with TRBD2. Unmatched junction bases numbered 5, after V lost 3 bases and J lost 1 base. This CDR3 has 16 amino acids. Germline V lookup: CDR1 LNHDA, CDR2 SQIVND (reference sequence). CDR3 region: CASSIAAGGSYNEQFF. The CDR3 DNA reads TGTGCCAGTAGTATCGCGGCGGGGGGATCCTACAATGAGCAGTTCTTC.

This clonotype was counted many times. The rearrangement links TRBV4-1 to TRBJ2-5, with 9 bases matching TRBD1. This CDR3 has 14 amino acids. From germline, CDR1 is MGHRA and CDR2 YSYEKL. The J segment lost 3 bases and the V segment lost 3 bases, leaving 2 bases of the junction unmatched. The CDR3 DNA reads as TGCGCCAGCAGCCAGGGACAGGGAGAAGAGACCCAGTACTTC. Its protein is CASSQGQGEETQYF.

This clonotype was seen more than once but under ten times. This rearrangement joins TRBV2 to TRBJ1-1; D is uncertain. The CDR3 spans 14 residues. Trimming pared 3 bases from V and 0 bases from J, leaving 8 bases between. CDR1 and CDR2 (germline): SNHLY, FYNNEI. The CDR3 DNA reads as TGTGCCAGCAGTGAGTCGGTTGTGAACACTGAAGCTTTCTTT. The encoded protein is CASSESVVNTEAFF. Together with reference TRBV2 and TRBJ1-1, the CDR3 gives the full variable domain: EPEVTQTPSHQVTQMGQEVILRCVPISNHLYFYWYRQILGQKVEFLVSFYNNEISEKSEIFDDQFSVERPDGSNFTLKIRSTKLEDSAMYFCASSESVVNTEAFFGQGTRLTVV.

The table lists this clonotype with a few counts. The chain uses TRBV2 and TRBJ2-7; D possibly matches TRBD1 or TRBD2 (5 bases each). CDR1 SNHLY and CDR2 FYNNEI come from the germline V gene. V dropped 6 bases and J dropped 4 bases, with 16 bases sitting between them. The CDR3 spans 14 residues. DNA for the CDR3: TGTGCCAGCAGATCCGGGACGGGGAGTTACGAGCAGTACTTC. Protein product: CASRSGTGSYEQYF. The complete variable domain, with remaining parts taken from reference TRBV2 and TRBJ2-7, reads EPEVTQTPSHQVTQMGQEVILRCVPISNHLYFYWYRQILGQKVEFLVSFYNNEISEKSEIFDDQFSVERPDGSNFTLKIRSTKLEDSAMYFCASRSGTGSYEQYFGPGTRLTVT.

In this sample, this clonotype turned up a few times. This chain connects TRBV7-8 to TRBJ1-5, with no clear D. The CDR3 is 16 amino acids. Deletions cut 1 base from V and 7 bases from J, with 17 bases between. Germline CDR1 is SGHVS and CDR2 is FQNEAQ. The CDR3 protein is CASSLGAQGFNQPQHF. The CDR3 nucleotides read TGTGCCAGCAGCTTAGGGGCTCAAGGTTTCAACCAGCCCCAGCATTTT.

This clonotype appeared many times. The rearrangement links TRBV4-1 to TRBJ2-3; no reliable D call. V was shortened by 1 base and J by 4 bases, with 0 bases between the two germline ends. This CDR3 is 11 amino acids long. Germline V lookup: CDR1 MGHRA, CDR2 YSYEKL. The CDR3 region has the DNA TGCGCCAGCAGCCAAGCAGATACGCAGTATTTT. It translates to CASSQADTQYF.

This clonotype was seen only a few times. The V and J genes are TRBV12-3 or TRBV12-4 and TRBJ1-5, with D unresolved. This CDR3 has 12 amino acids. Trimming cost V 1 base and J 6 bases, with 4 bases left between them. The CDR3 bases are TGTGCCAGCAGTTTAGGTCCTCAGCCCCAGCATTTT. Its translation is CASSLGPQPQHF.

The rearrangement uses TRBV6-5 and TRBJ1-5; 7 bases fit TRBD1. J lost 11 bases, V lost 0 bases, and 7 bases had no gene match. Germline V gene data show CDR1 as MNHEY and CDR2 as SVGAGI. This CDR3 contains 14 residues. CDR3 sequence: CASSYSQGSTSQHF. CDR3 nucleotide sequence: TGTGCCAGCAGTTACTCACAGGGGTCCACGTCCCAGCATTTT.

The rearrangement uses TRBV4-1 and TRBJ2-1, with a weak D call TRBD1 (6 bases). The CDR3 length is 17 residues. The germline CDR1 and CDR2 sequences are MGHRA and YSYEKL. The ends were cut back, 0 bases at V and 4 bases at J, with 16 bases in the middle. The CDR3 DNA follows: TGCGCCAGCAGCCAAGAAGGGTTGGGGGCAGCGTACAATGAGCAGTTCTTC. Translation: CASSQEGLGAAYNEQFF.

This sequence joins TRBV9 and TRBJ2-5; TRBD2 matches at 8 bases. In germline, CDR1 is SGDLS, CDR2 YYNGEE. V was pared by 4 bases and J by 2 bases, with 10 bases of the junction left unmatched. The CDR3 runs to 16 residues. The CDR3 here is CASSNGGGTPQETQYF. The CDR3 DNA reads TGTGCCAGCAGCAACGGCGGGGGGACGCCTCAAGAGACCCAGTACTTC.

This clonotype appeared a few times. The chain carries TRBV14 and TRBJ2-5; tentatively, D is TRBD1 (6 bases). V lost 0 bases and J lost 0, with 20 bases in between. This CDR3 has 19 residues. Germline V gene lookup returns CDR1 SGHDN and CDR2 FVKESK. The CDR3 sequence: CASSQDPRAGALYQETQYF. DNA for the CDR3: TGTGCCAGCAGCCAAGATCCGCGAGCAGGGGCCCTGTACCAAGAGACCCAGTACTTC.

This clonotype showed up many times. This chain uses TRBV2 with TRBJ1-1; D is uncertain. Trimming left V 4 bases short and J 2 bases short, with 5 bases between. CDR3 length equals 12 residues. The germline CDR1 and CDR2 sequences are SNHLY and FYNNEI. The CDR3: CASSVTNTEAFF. The CDR3 DNA reads TGTGCCAGCAGTGTTACAAACACTGAAGCTTTCTTT. The entire variable domain, with the rest obtained from reference TRBV2 and TRBJ1-1, is as follows: EPEVTQTPSHQVTQMGQEVILRCVPISNHLYFYWYRQILGQKVEFLVSFYNNEISEKSEIFDDQFSVERPDGSNFTLKIRSTKLEDSAMYFCASSVTNTEAFFGQGTRLTVV.

This chain links TRBV27 with TRBJ2-7; 8 bases match TRBD1. The ends lost 3 bases at V and 1 base at J; junction bases unmatched: 5. The CDR3 sequence is 15 residues long. CDR1 is MNHEY, CDR2 SMNVEV, per germline (reference sequence). The CDR3 sequence is CASSFLDRVSYEQYF. The CDR3 DNA is TGTGCCAGCAGTTTTCTGGACAGGGTATCCTACGAGCAGTACTTC.

There are many counts of this clonotype. V gene TRBV20-1 combines with J gene TRBJ2-1, with 9 bases aligning to TRBD1. CDR1 and CDR2 from the germline V gene are DFQATT and SNEGSKA (reference sequence). The CDR3 is made up of 13 amino acids. The junction had 1 base not matched to a gene; V was cut back by 5 bases and J by 2 bases. The CDR3 spells CSAGTGTYNEQFF. The DNA of the CDR3 is TGCAGTGCTGGGACAGGGACCTACAATGAGCAGTTCTTC.

The chain joins TRBV25-1 to TRBJ1-1, with 7 bases that match TRBD1. Trimming took 8 bases from V and 4 from J; bases not matched to a gene: 16. The V gene's germline CDR1 is MGHDK and CDR2 SYGVNS. This CDR3 is built from 16 residues. This CDR3 reads CASSTLPTGAFTEAFF. CDR3 sequence (DNA): TGTGCCAGCTCTACCCTCCCCACAGGGGCTTTCACTGAAGCTTTCTTT.